This is a list of T cell receptor beta chains from one sample in a study of graft-versus-host responses after intestinal transplantation. The antigens these receptors bind are not known. The protocol was immunoSEQ multiplex PCR, while the TCRdb copy is restricted to in-frame clones and leaves out a portion. This table holds 80,000 to 100,000 clones, 75% to 90% found once. The sample was unstimulated CD4+ T cells sorted from spleen or lymph node cells, taken before intestinal transplant. The source of these receptors is a human donor who received an intestinal transplant. Both conserved end residues are part of each CDR3. D genes are given only for firm matches. The size field is filled for only some rows; it gives once, few, many or a size class.

v_call: TRBV7-9; d_call: .; clone_size: .; j_call: TRBJ2-2; cdr3_nt: TGTGCCAGCAGCCCCCAGACGGGGGACACCGGGGAGCTGTTTTTT; cdr3_aa: CASSPQTGDTGELFF
v_call: TRBV6-5; d_call: .; clone_size: few; j_call: TRBJ1-1; cdr3_nt: TGTGCCAGCAGCCAGGGGCTTGAAGCTTTCTTT; cdr3_aa: CASSQGLEAFF
v_call: TRBV2; d_call: .; clone_size: .; j_call: TRBJ1-4; cdr3_nt: TGTGCCAGCATACCGGGTCGGGGGGAAAAACTGTTTTTT; cdr3_aa: CASIPGRGEKLFF
v_call: TRBV5-6; d_call: .; clone_size: once; j_call: TRBJ2-1; cdr3_nt: TGTGCCAGCAGCTTGGAACGCGTATACAATGAGCAGTTCTTC; cdr3_aa: CASSLERVYNEQFF
v_call: TRBV5-1; d_call: .; clone_size: .; j_call: TRBJ2-1; cdr3_nt: TGCGCCAGCAGCTTGGCCCCAGGGGGGATAAATGAGCAGTTCTTC; cdr3_aa: CASSLAPGGINEQFF
v_call: TRBV28; d_call: TRBD2; clone_size: .; j_call: TRBJ2-5; cdr3_nt: TGTGCCAGCAATCAAAGAGCGGGGGAGACCCAGTACTTC; cdr3_aa: CASNQRAGETQYF
v_call: TRBV7-9; d_call: .; clone_size: .; j_call: TRBJ2-6; cdr3_nt: TGTGCCAGCAGCTTAGACGGTTCTGGGGCCAACGTCCTGACTTTC; cdr3_aa: CASSLDGSGANVLTF
v_call: TRBV28; d_call: .; clone_size: .; j_call: TRBJ2-1; cdr3_nt: TGTGCCAGCAGTATACAGTTCAATGAGCAGTTCTTC; cdr3_aa: CASSIQFNEQFF
v_call: TRBV6-6; d_call: .; clone_size: few; j_call: TRBJ2-7; cdr3_nt: TGTGCCAGCAGTGATTCAGGGTCCCACGAGCAGTACTTC; cdr3_aa: CASSDSGSHEQYF
v_call: TRBV25-1; d_call: .; clone_size: once; j_call: TRBJ2-1; cdr3_nt: TGTGCCAGCAGCTCCCCGCGGCCCACGACCTACAATGAGCAGTTCTTC; cdr3_aa: CASSSPRPTTYNEQFF
v_call: TRBV27; d_call: TRBD1; clone_size: few; j_call: TRBJ1-6; cdr3_nt: TGTGCCAGCAGTTTACAGGGGGTGGGTTCACCCCTCCACTTT; cdr3_aa: CASSLQGVGSPLHF
v_call: TRBV6-6; d_call: .; clone_size: .; j_call: TRBJ1-1; cdr3_nt: TGTGCCAGCATTAGAGGGGGTTCGGGGATGCCCACTGAAGCTTTCTTT; cdr3_aa: CASIRGGSGMPTEAFF
v_call: TRBV7-9; d_call: .; clone_size: .; j_call: TRBJ1-4; cdr3_nt: TGTGCCAGCAGCTCCCTGGGGCCAGGCCACACAACTAATGAAAAACTGTTTTTT; cdr3_aa: CASSSLGPGHTTNEKLFF
v_call: TRBV5-1; d_call: .; clone_size: .; j_call: TRBJ1-1; cdr3_nt: TGCGCCAGCACCCGATCCCCGGTTCTTATGGACACTGAAGCTTTCTTT; cdr3_aa: CASTRSPVLMDTEAFF
v_call: TRBV6-5; d_call: .; clone_size: .; j_call: TRBJ1-2; cdr3_nt: TGTGCCAGCAGTTACTCGGGCCTCCTGGGCTATGGCTACACCTTC; cdr3_aa: CASSYSGLLGYGYTF
v_call: TRBV12-5; d_call: .; clone_size: .; j_call: TRBJ1-6; cdr3_nt: TGTGCTAGTGGTTCGGTGGGGGGGTCACCCCTCCACTTT; cdr3_aa: CASGSVGGSPLHF
v_call: TRBV5-4; d_call: .; clone_size: .; j_call: TRBJ2-5; cdr3_nt: TGTGCCAGCAGCCGCCCGGGGAGTGGCGAGACCCAGTACTTC; cdr3_aa: CASSRPGSGETQYF
v_call: TRBV5-1; d_call: .; clone_size: .; j_call: TRBJ2-1; cdr3_nt: TGCGCCAGCAGCTTGGGGGGGACAACCACCAATGAGCAGTTCTTC; cdr3_aa: CASSLGGTTTNEQFF
v_call: TRBV6-5; d_call: .; clone_size: few; j_call: TRBJ1-2; cdr3_nt: TGTGCCAGCAGTCCGCGGACTGTTTATGGCTACACCTTC; cdr3_aa: CASSPRTVYGYTF
v_call: TRBV10-3; d_call: .; clone_size: .; j_call: TRBJ1-4; cdr3_nt: TGTGCCATCAGTGGCCGCCAGGGGCCAAATGAAAAGCTGTTTTTT; cdr3_aa: CAISGRQGPNEKLFF
v_call: TRBV19; d_call: .; clone_size: .; j_call: TRBJ1-2; cdr3_nt: TGTGCCAGTAGTATCCTCGGGCAGGGGAACTATGGCTACACCTTC; cdr3_aa: CASSILGQGNYGYTF
v_call: TRBV6-1; d_call: .; clone_size: .; j_call: TRBJ2-7; cdr3_nt: TGTGCCAGCAGTCATGAATTGACATACGAGCAGTACTTC; cdr3_aa: CASSHELTYEQYF
v_call: TRBV10-3; d_call: TRBD1; clone_size: .; j_call: TRBJ1-6; cdr3_nt: TGTGCCATCAGACCCGACAGGGATAATTCACCCCTCCACTTT; cdr3_aa: CAIRPDRDNSPLHF
v_call: TRBV2; d_call: TRBD1; clone_size: .; j_call: TRBJ1-2; cdr3_nt: TGTGCCAGCAGGGCGGACAGGGTCGACGGCTACACCTTC; cdr3_aa: CASRADRVDGYTF